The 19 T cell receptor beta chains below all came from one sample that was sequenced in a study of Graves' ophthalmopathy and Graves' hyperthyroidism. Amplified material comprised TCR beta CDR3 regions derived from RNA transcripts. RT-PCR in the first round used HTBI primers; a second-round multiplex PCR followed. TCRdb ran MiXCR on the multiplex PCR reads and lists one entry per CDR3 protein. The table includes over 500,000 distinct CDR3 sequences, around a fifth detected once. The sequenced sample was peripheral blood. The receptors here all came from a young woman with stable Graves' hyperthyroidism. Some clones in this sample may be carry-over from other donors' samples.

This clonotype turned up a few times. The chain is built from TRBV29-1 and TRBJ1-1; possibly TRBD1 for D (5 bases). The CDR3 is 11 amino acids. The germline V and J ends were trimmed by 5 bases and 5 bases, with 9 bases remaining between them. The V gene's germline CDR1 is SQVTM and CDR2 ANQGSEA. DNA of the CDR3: TGCAGCGTTCGGGACGGAACTGAAGCTTTCTTT. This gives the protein CSVRDGTEAFF. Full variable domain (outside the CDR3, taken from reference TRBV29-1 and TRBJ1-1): SAVISQKPSRDICQRGTSLTIQCQVDSQVTMMFWYRQQPGQSLTLIATANQGSEATYESGFVIDKFPISRPNLTFSTLTVSNMSPEDSSIYLCSVRDGTEAFFGQGTRLTVV.

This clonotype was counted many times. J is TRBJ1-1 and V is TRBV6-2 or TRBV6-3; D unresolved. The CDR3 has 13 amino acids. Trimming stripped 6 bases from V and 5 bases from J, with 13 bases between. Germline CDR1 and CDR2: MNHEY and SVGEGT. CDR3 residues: CASRNGVGTEAFF. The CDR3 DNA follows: TGTGCCAGCAGAAACGGGGTCGGAACTGAAGCTTTCTTT.

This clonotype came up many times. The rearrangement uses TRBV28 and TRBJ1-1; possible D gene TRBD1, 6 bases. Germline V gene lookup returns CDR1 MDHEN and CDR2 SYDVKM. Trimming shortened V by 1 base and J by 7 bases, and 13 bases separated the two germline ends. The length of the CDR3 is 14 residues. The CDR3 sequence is CASSLLQNRVEAFF. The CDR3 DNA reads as TGTGCCAGCAGTTTATTGCAAAACAGGGTTGAAGCTTTCTTT.

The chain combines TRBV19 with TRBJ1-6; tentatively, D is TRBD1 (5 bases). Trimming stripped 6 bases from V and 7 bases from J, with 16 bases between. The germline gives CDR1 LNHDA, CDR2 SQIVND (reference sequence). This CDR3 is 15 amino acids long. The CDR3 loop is CASSDNRRTNSPLHF. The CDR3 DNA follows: TGTGCCAGTAGCGATAACAGGCGGACCAATTCACCCCTCCACTTT.

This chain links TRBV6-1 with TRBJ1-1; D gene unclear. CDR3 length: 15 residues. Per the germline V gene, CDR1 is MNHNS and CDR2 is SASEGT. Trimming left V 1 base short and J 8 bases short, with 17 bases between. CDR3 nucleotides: TGTGCCAGCAGTGAAGGCATAAACAAGGGCCTCGAAGCTTTCTTT. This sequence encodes CASSEGINKGLEAFF.

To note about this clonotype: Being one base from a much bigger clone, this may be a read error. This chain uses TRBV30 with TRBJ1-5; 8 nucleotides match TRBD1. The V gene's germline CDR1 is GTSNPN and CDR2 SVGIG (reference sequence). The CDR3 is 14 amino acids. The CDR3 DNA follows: TGTGCCTGGAAGAGGACAGGGAGCAATCAGCCCCAGCGTTTT. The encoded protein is CAWKRTGSNQPQRF.

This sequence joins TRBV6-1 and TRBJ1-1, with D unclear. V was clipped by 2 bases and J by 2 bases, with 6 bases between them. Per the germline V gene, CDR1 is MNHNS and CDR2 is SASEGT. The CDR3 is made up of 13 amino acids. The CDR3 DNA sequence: TGTGCCAGCAGTGAATTCGATAACACTGAAGCTTTCTTT. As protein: CASSEFDNTEAFF.

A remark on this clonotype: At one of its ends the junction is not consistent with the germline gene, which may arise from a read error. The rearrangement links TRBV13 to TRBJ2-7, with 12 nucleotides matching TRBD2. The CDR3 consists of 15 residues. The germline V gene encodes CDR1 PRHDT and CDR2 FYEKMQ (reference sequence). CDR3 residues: CVSSAWTSGDYEQYF. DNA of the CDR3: TGTGTCAGCAGCGCGTGGACTAGCGGGGACTACGAGCAGTACTTC.

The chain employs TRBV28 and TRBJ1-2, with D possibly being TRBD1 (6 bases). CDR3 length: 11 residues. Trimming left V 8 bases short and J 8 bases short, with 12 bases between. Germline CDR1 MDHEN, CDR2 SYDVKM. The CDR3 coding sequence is TGTGCCAGCTTCAGGGGTAGGGGCTACACCTTC. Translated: CASFRGRGYTF.

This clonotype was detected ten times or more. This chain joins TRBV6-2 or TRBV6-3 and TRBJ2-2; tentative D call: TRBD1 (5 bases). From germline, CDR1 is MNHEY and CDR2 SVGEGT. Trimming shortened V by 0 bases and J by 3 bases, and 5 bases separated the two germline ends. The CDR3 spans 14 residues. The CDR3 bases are TGTGCCAGCAGTTACTCGACAGACACCGGGGAGCTGTTTTTT. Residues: CASSYSTDTGELFF.

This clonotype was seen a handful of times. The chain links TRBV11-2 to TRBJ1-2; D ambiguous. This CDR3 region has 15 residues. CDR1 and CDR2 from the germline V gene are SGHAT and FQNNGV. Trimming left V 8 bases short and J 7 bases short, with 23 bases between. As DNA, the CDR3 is TGTGCCAGCGGCTCCGACGGGAGCCTTCTTGGTGGCTACACCTTC. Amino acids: CASGSDGSLLGGYTF.

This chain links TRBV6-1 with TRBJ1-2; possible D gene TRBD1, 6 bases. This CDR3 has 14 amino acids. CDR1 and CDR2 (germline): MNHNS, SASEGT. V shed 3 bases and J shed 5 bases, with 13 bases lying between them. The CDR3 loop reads CASSEAGGPYGYTF. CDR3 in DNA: TGTGCCAGCAGTGAGGCTGGGGGGCCATATGGCTACACCTTC.

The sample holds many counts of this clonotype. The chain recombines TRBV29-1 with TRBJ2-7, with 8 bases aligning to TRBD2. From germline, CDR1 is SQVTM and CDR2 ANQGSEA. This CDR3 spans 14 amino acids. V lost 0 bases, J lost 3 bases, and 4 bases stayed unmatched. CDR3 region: CSVEEGTSGYEQYF. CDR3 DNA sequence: TGCAGCGTTGAAGAGGGGACTAGTGGCTACGAGCAGTACTTC.

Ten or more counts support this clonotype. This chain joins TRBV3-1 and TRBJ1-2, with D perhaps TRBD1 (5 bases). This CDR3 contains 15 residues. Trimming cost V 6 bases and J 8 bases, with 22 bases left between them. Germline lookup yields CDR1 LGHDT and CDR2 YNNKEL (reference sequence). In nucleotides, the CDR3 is TGTGCCAGCAGTTACCGTCAGGGACGCGCCAACGGCTACACCTTC. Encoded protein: CASSYRQGRANGYTF.

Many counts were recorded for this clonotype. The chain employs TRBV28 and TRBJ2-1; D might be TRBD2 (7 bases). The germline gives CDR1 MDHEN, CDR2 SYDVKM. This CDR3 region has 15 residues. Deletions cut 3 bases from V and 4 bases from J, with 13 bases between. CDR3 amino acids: CASSFRGAQYNEQFF. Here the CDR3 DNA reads TGTGCCAGCAGTTTCCGGGGGGCCCAATACAATGAGCAGTTCTTC.

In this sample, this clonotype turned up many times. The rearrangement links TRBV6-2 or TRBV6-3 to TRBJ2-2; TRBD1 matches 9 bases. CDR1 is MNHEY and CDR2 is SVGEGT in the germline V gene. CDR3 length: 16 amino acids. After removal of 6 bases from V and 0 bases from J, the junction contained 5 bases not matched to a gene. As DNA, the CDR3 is TGTGCCAGCAGAGACACAGGGGGCGCGAACACCGGGGAGCTGTTTTTT. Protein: CASRDTGGANTGELFF.

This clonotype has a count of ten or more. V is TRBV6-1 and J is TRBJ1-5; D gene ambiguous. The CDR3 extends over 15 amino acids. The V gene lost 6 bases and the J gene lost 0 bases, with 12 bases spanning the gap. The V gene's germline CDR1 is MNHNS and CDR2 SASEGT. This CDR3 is CASSPVKGSNQPQHF. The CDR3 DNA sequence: TGTGCCAGCAGCCCAGTTAAAGGTAGCAATCAGCCCCAGCATTTT.

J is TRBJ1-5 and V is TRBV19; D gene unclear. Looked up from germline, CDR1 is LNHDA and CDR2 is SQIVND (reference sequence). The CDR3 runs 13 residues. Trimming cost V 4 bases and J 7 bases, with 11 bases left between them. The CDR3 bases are TGTGCCAGTAGTACCTACAATGGACAGCCCCAGCATTTT. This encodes CASSTYNGQPQHF.

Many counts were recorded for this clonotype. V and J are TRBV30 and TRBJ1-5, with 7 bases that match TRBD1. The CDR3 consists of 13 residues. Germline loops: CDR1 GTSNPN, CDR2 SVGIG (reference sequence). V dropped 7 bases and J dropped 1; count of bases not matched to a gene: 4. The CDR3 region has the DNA TGTGCCTCTGGGACAGCCAGCAATCAGCCCCAGCATTTT. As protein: CASGTASNQPQHF.